This paragraph covers one T cell receptor beta chain sequence. Its specificity is not known. The PCR ran on 60 Vbeta and 13 Jbeta primers. Data came from immunoSEQ multiplex PCR; TCRdb stores just in-frame clones and leaves some out. The sample yields 90,000 to 150,000 clones, around 78% seen once. The sample is drawn from a study of cytomegalovirus exposure and HLA in healthy donors. General observations from the study: Three chains linked to CMV were shown in vitro to be specific for CMV antigens.

Trimming removed 5 bases from V and 7 bases from J, with 14 bases in between. The CDR3 totals 14 residues. The germline gives CDR1 SGHVS, CDR2 FNYEAQ. V and J are TRBV7-6 and TRBJ2-2; D is possibly TRBD1 (6 bases). Material: PBMCs. The sequence was collected from a woman in her twenties or thirties in good health and CMV-seropositive. The CDR3 reads CASSHTGLVGELFF. CDR3 in DNA: TGTGCCAGCAGCCATACAGGGTTGGTCGGGGAGCTGTTTTTT.